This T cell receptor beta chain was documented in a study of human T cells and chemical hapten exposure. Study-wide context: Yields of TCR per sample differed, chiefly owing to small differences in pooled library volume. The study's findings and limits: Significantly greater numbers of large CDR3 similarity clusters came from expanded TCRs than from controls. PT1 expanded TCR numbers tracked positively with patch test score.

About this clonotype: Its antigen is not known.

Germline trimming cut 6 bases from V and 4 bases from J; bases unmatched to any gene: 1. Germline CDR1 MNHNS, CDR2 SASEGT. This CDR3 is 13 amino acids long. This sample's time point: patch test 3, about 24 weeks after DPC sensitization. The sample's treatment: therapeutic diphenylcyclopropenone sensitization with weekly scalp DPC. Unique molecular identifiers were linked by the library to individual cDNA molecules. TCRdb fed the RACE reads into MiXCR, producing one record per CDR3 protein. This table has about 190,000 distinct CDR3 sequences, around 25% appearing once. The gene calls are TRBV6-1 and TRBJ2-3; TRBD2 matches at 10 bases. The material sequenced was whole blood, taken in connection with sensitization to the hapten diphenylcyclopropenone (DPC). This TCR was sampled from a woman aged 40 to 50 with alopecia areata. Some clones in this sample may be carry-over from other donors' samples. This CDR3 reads CASRSGGADTQYF. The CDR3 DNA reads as TGTGCCAGCAGGAGCGGGGGGGCAGATACGCAGTATTTT.